This TCR beta chain was identified during a study of blood T cell repertoires in COVID-19. Study at large: Acute-phase and convalescent COVID-19 samples originated in the United States, Italy and Spain.

V lost 4 bases to trimming and J lost 5 bases; unmatched junction nucleotides: 7. CDR1 is KGHDR, CDR2 SFDVKD, per germline. This CDR3 comprises 15 residues. This clone was seen just once. Sequencing used immunoSEQ multiplex PCR; TCRdb keeps in-frame clones, though not all of them. The table shows around 220,000 clones, with less than 90% occurring only once. The rearrangement links TRBV24-1 to TRBJ2-7, with TRBD1 matching 10 bases. Sequenced sample: peripheral blood. This clonotype was obtained from a man aged 40-49 years with active or convalescent COVID-19. The CDR3, as DNA: TGTGCCACCAGTGACCCCCGGGACAGGGGCCACGAGCAGTACTTC. It encodes CATSDPRDRGHEQYF.